This T cell receptor (beta chain) was recovered during a study of shared clonotypes between healthy human individuals. Findings of the study overall: The sampled material consisted only of blood, and tissue repertoires are likely to differ. Larger estimated richness was generally recorded for naive subsets relative to memory subsets.

This CDR3 is 13 amino acids long. Looked up from germline, CDR1 is SGHNT and CDR2 is YYREEE (reference sequence). Between the trimmed V and J ends, which lost 0 bases and 8 bases, there was a span of 9 bases. All donors were healthy HIV-negative adults lacking recent acute infections or vaccinations. Both subsets, CD45RA+ naive and CD45RA-negative memory, were split from the CD4+ cells. The repertoire was sequenced with immunoSEQ multiplex PCR; TCRdb's copy has only in-frame clones and lacks some. Here the sample spans about 1 million clones, approximately 68% being singletons. This clone was detected once. Its antigen remains unidentified.

The clonotype was recovered from a man younger than 35 in good health. The V call is TRBV5-4, the J call TRBJ2-1; D gene ambiguous. Sequencing input: memory CD4+ T cells sorted from blood. Subset of the sample: CD45RA-negative fraction. The CDR3 sequence: CASSLALGHEQFF. DNA of the CDR3: TGTGCCAGCAGCTTGGCATTGGGCCATGAGCAGTTCTTC.